This T cell receptor beta chain was profiled in a study of STAT5B mutations in CD4+ large granular lymphocyte leukemia. As processed by the authors: Productive clonotypes were detectable down to 2.59 x 10-5 frequency. Repertoires were generated with immunoSEQ multiplex PCR, while TCRdb's copy carries only in-frame clones and drops some. V, J and clone size derive from that table, while D and trimming were established from the DNA sequence. The sample lists roughly 30,000 clones, about 71% seen once, with less than 2.5% in the top ten. J lost 3 bases, V lost 4 bases, and 6 bases had no gene match. Germline CDR1 and CDR2: MDHEN and SYDVKM. This CDR3 spans 18 amino acids. This clone was counted a few times. No antigen is known for it. Study-wide results and caveats: Patient CD4-sorted repertoires stayed more clonal than healthy ones after leukemic-clone removal. 8/27 top patient clones versus 2/35 control clones were TRBV06-family.

The sample taken for sequencing was CD4+ T cells from blood buffy coats. The chain links TRBV28 to TRBJ2-1, with 16 nucleotides matching TRBD2. This TCR came from a human donor in good health. Written as DNA, the CDR3 is TGTGCCAGCAGTTCACCGGGACTAGCGGGGGGGCACTACAATGAGCAGTTCTTC. Translation gives CASSSPGLAGGHYNEQFF.